This T cell receptor beta chain was retrieved from a study of long-term antiretroviral therapy in people with HIV. Runs used v3.0 of the immunoSEQ assay and were done at survey level. The protocol was immunoSEQ multiplex PCR, while the TCRdb copy is restricted to in-frame clones and leaves out a portion. This sample has tens of thousands of clones; roughly 85% occur once, and the top ten carry more than 9%. Per the germline V gene, CDR1 is GTSNPN and CDR2 is SVGIG (reference sequence). Trimming took off 7 bases at V and 1 base at J, with 13 bases between the two ends. The CDR3 covers 13 residues. The chain combines TRBV30 with TRBJ1-1; the D gene is possibly TRBD1 (5 bases). Material: unsorted PBMCs, obtained 4.1 years after starting antiretroviral therapy. This clonotype originated in a woman in her 40s with HIV. The DNA of the CDR3 is TGTGCCTATGCGGGACGGGCGAACACTGAAGCTTTCTTT. Translation: CAYAGRANTEAFF.